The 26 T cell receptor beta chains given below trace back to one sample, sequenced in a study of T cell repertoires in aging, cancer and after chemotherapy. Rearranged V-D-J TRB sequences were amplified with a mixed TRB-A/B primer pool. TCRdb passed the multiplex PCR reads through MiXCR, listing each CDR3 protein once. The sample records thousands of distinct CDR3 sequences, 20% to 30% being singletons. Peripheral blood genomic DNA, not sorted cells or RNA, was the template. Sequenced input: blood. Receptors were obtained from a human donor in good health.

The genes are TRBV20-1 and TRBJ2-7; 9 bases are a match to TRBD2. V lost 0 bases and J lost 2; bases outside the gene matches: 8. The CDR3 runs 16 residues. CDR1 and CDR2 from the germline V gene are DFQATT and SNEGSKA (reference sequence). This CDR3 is CSARDGGLAITYEQYF. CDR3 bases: TGCAGTGCTAGAGATGGCGGACTAGCGATAACCTACGAGCAGTACTTC.

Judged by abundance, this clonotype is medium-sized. The CDR3 DNA reads as TGTGCCAGTAGTGCCGGCACAGTTTACAATGAGCAGTTCTTC. Residues: CASSAGTVYNEQFF. The chain links TRBV19 to TRBJ2-1; no firm D call. CDR3 size: 14 residues. The germline CDR1 and CDR2 sequences are LNHDA and SQIVND (reference sequence). Trimming took off 5 bases at V and 4 bases at J, with 12 bases between the two ends.

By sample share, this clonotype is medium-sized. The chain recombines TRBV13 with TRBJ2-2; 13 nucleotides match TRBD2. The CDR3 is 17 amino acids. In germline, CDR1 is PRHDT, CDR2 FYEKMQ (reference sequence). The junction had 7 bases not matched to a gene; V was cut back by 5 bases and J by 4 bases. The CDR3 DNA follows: TGTGCCAGCAGCCGACGACTAGCGGGGGGCTCCACCGGGGAGCTGTTTTTT. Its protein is CASSRRLAGGSTGELFF. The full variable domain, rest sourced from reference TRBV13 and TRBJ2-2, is AAGVIQSPRHLIKEKRETATLKCYPIPRHDTVYWYQQGPGQDPQFLISFYEKMQSDKGSIPDRFSAQQFSDYHSELNMSSLELGDSALYFCASSRRLAGGSTGELFFGEGSRLTVL.

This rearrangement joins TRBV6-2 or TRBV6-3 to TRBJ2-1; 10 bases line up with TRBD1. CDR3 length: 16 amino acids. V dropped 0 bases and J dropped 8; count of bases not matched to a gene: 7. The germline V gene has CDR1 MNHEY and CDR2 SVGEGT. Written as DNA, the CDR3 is TGTGCCAGCAGTTACTCGATGGGACAGGGGAACGATGAGCAGTTCTTC. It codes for CASSYSMGQGNDEQFF.

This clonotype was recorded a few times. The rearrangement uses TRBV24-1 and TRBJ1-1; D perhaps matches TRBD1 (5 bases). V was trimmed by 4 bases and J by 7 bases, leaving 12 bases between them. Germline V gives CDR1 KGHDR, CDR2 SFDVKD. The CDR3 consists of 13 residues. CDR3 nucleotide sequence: TGTGCCACCAGTGAGGCAGGGTTTGTTGAAGCTTTCTTT. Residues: CATSEAGFVEAFF.

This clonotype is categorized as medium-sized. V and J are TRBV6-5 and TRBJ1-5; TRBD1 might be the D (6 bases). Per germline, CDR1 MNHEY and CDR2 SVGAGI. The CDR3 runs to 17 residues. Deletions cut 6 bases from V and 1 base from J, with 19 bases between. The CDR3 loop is CASSPSWGGGSNQPQHF. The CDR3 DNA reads TGTGCCAGCAGCCCATCTTGGGGGGGCGGGAGCAATCAGCCCCAGCATTTT.

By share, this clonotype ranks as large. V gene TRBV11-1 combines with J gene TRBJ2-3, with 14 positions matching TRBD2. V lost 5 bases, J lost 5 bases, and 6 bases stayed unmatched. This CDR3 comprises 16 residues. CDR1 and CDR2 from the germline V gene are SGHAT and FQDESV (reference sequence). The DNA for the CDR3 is TGTGCCAGCAGCACCGGGACTAGCGGGAGTGGAGATACGCAGTATTTT. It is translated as CASSTGTSGSGDTQYF.

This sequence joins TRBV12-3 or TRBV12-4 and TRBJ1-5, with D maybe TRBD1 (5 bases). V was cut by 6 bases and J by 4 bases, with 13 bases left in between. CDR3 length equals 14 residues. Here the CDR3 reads CASRGGRLNQPQHF. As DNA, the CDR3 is TGTGCCAGCAGGGGGGGACGGCTAAATCAGCCCCAGCATTTT.

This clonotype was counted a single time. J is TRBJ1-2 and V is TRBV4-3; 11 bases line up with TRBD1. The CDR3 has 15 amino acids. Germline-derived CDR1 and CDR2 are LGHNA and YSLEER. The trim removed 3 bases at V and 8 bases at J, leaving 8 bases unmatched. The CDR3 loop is CASSHWTGGKEGYTF. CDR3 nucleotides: TGCGCCAGCAGCCACTGGACAGGGGGCAAGGAGGGCTACACCTTC.

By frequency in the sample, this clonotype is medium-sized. CDR3 region: CAWSRGATSGNTIYF. CDR3 DNA sequence: TGTGCCTGGAGTCGGGGGGCTACGTCTGGAAACACCATATATTTT. The rearrangement joins TRBV30 to TRBJ1-3, with D maybe TRBD1 (6 bases). The CDR3 runs to 15 residues. The V gene's germline CDR1 is GTSNPN and CDR2 SVGIG (reference sequence). V lost 2 bases and J lost 1, with 12 bases in between.

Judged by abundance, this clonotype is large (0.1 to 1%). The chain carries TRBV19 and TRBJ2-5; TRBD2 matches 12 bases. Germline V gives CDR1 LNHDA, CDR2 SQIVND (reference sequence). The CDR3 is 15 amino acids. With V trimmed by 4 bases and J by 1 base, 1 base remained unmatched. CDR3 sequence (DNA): TGTGCCAGTAGTAGGGGACTAGCGGGCCAAGAGACCCAGTACTTC. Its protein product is CASSRGLAGQETQYF.

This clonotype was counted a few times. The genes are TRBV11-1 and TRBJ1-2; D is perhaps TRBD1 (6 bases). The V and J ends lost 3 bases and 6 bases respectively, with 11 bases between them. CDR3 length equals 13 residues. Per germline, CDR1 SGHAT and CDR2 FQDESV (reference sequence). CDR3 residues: CASSFRGADGYTF. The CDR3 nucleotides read TGTGCCAGCAGCTTTCGGGGGGCGGATGGCTACACCTTC.

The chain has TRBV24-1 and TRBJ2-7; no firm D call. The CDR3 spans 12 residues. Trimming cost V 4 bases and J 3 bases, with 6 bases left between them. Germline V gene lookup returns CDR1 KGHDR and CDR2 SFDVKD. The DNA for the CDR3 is TGTGCCACCAGTGAAAACAGCTACGAGCAGTACTTC. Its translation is CATSENSYEQYF.

CDR3 amino acids: CASSLRGRGREEQYF. DNA of the CDR3: TGTGCCAGCAGCTTAAGGGGCAGGGGGCGAGAGGAGCAGTACTTC. This rearrangement joins TRBV7-9 to TRBJ2-7; TRBD1 matches 8 bases. This CDR3 has 15 amino acids. Germline CDR1 and CDR2: SEHNR and FQNEAQ (reference sequence). Germline trimming cut 2 bases from V and 7 bases from J; bases unmatched to any gene: 10.

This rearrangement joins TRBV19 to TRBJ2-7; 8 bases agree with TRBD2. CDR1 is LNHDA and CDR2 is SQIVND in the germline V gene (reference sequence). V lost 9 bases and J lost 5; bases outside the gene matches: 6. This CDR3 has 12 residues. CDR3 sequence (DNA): TGTGCCAGACCCCGGCGGGGGGACGAGCAGTACTTC. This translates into CARPRRGDEQYF.

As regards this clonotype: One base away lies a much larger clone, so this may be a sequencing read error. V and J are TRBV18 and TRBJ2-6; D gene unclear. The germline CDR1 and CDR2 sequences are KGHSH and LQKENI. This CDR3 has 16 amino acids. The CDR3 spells CTSSSQLNSGANVLTF. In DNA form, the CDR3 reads TGTACCAGCTCCAGTCAGCTGAACTCTGGGGCCAACGTCCTGACTTTC.

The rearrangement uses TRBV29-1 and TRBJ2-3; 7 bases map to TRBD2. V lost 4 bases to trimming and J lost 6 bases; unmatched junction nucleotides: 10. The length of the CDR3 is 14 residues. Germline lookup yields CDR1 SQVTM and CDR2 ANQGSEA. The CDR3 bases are TGCAGCGTTGGGGGAGGGGATGGGACGGATACGCAGTATTTT. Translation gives CSVGGGDGTDTQYF.

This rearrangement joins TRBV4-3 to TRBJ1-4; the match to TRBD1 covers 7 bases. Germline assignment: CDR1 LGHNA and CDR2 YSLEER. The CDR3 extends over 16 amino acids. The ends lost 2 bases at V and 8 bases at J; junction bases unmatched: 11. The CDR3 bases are TGCGCCAGCAGCCAAAGCTTAGGGGGCGCGAAGGAAAAACTGTTTTTT. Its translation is CASSQSLGGAKEKLFF.

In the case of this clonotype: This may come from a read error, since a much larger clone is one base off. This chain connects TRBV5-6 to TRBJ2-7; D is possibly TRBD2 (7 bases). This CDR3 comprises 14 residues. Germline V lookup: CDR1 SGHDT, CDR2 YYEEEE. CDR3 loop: CVSSLGGGVGEQYF. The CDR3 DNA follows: TGTGTCAGCAGCTTGGGAGGGGGAGTAGGCGAGCAGTACTTC.

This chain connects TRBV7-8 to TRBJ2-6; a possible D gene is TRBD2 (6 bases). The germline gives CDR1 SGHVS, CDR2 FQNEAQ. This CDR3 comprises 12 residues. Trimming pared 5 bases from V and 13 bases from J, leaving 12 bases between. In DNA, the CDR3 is TGTGCCAGCAGCCTGGCGGGACGGGTCCTGACTTTC. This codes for CASSLAGRVLTF.

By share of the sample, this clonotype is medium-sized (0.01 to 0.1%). CDR3 nucleotides: TGTGCCAGCAGTTTATTAGGGACAGGGGCCAACGTCCTGACTTTC. Its translation is CASSLLGTGANVLTF. The V gene is TRBV27, the J gene TRBJ2-6; TRBD1 might be the D (6 bases). The V end lost 1 base, the J end lost 4 bases, and 8 bases lay between the germline ends. Germline CDR1 MNHEY, CDR2 SMNVEV (reference sequence). This CDR3 has 15 residues.

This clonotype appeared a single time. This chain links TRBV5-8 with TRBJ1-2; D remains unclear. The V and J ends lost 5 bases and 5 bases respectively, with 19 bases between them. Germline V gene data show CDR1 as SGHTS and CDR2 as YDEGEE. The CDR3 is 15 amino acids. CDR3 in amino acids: CASSFAGRPGYGYTF. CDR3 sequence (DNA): TGTGCCAGCAGTTTCGCTGGGAGGCCTGGGTATGGCTACACCTTC.

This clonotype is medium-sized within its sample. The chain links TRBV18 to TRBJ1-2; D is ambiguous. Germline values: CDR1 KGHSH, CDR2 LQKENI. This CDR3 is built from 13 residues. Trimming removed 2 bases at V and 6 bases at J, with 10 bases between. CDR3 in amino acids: CASSPREKDGYTF. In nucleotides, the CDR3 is TGTGCCAGCTCACCAAGGGAAAAGGATGGCTACACCTTC.

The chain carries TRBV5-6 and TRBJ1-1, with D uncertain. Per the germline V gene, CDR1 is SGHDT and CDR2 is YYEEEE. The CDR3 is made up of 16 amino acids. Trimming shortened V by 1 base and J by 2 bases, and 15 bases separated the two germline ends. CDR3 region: CASSLLGKGGNTEAFF. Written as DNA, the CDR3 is TGTGCCAGCAGCTTGTTAGGGAAGGGTGGAAACACTGAAGCTTTCTTT.

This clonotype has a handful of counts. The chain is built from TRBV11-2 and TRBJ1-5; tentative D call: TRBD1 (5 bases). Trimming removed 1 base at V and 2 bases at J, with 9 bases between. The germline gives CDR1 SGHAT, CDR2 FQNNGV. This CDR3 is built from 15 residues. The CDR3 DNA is TGTGCCAGCAGCTTAGGGGGACGGGGCAATCAGCCCCAGCATTTT. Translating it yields CASSLGGRGNQPQHF.

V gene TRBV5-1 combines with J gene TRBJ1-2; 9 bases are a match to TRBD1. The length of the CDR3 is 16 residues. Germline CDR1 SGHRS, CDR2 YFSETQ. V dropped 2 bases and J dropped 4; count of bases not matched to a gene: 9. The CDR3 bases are TGCGCCAGCAGCTTAGGCGGCTCGGGACAGGGCTATGGCTACACCTTC. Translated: CASSLGGSGQGYGYTF. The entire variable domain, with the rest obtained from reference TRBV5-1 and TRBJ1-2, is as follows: KAGVTQTPRYLIKTRGQQVTLSCSPISGHRSVSWYQQTPGQGLQFLFEYFSETQRNKGNFPGRFSGRQFSNSRSEMNVSTLELGDSALYLCASSLGGSGQGYGYTFGSGTRLTVV.